The TCR beta chain described here comes from a study of blood T cells in healthy people across ages. The second PCR ran about 6 to 12 cycles with a sample-barcoded 5' primer and J-beta primers. Every cDNA was tagged by a template-switch adaptor with 12 random nucleotides. In TCRdb, the 5' RACE reads were re-called with MiXCR into one record per CDR3 protein. The table has over a million distinct CDR3 sequences, 20% to 25% seen once. As concerns this clonotype: The antigen remains undetermined.

Study-wide results and limits: Measured against age, TCR beta diversity per million T cells decreased in a roughly linear manner.

Trimming shortened V by 6 bases and J by 0 bases, and 12 bases separated the two germline ends. Per germline, CDR1 DFQATT and CDR2 SNEGSKA (reference sequence). The CDR3 has 14 amino acids. Another study also made use of these data, one on T cells of mothers and their children.

The TCR was taken from a girl under 10 years old in good health. Sequencing was done on a sample of blood. This chain uses TRBV20-1 with TRBJ2-1; TRBD2 might be the D (6 bases). CDR3 residues: CSASAGSSYNEQFF. The CDR3 DNA reads TGCAGTGCGAGCGCGGGAAGCTCCTACAATGAGCAGTTCTTC.